The rows below give T cell receptor beta chains drawn from one sample of a study of CD8+CD57+ T cells in acquired aplastic anemia. TCRdb passed the reads through MiXCR, listing each CDR3 protein once. Counted here are approximately 120,000 distinct CDR3 sequences, about 40% occurring once; the ten biggest clones make up 2.6%. Sequencing was done on a sample of sorted CD4+, CD8+, or CD8+CD57+ T cells (not recorded which) from PBMCs. Every receptor here comes from a human donor with aplastic anemia. Each CDR3 is given with its conserved first and last residue. A D gene is named only where the DNA matches it firmly. Size values are once, few and many counts, or a class for expanded clones, and some rows have none.

many	TRBJ1-2	.	TRBV18	TGTGCCAGCTCACCGTCCAGGGACTATGGCTACACCTTC	CASSPSRDYGYTF
.	TRBJ2-2	.	TRBV7-8	TGTGCCAGCAGTAGGAGCACCGGGGAGCTGTTTTTT	CASSRSTGELFF
many	TRBJ1-1	.	TRBV10-2	TGCGCCAGCGGCGGGATAGGGGTGGCTGTGACTGAAGCTTTCTTT	CASGGIGVAVTEAFF
.	TRBJ1-4	.	TRBV2	TGTGCCAGCAGTGATTTAGCGGGGTATGAAAAACTGTTTTTT	CASSDLAGYEKLFF
.	TRBJ2-7	.	TRBV13	TGTGCCAGCAGCTCCCATGGCGGGGACGGGGTAAACTACGAGCAGTACTTC	CASSSHGGDGVNYEQYF
many	TRBJ2-3	TRBD2	TRBV4-2	TGTGCCAGCAGCAATCCACTAGCGGGGGGAACAGATACGCAGTATTTT	CASSNPLAGGTDTQYF
.	TRBJ2-5	TRBD2	TRBV7-4	TGTGCCAGCAGCTTGCAGCGGGGGGGCCAACAAGAGACCCAGTACTTC	CASSLQRGGQQETQYF
many	TRBJ1-3	.	TRBV7-9	TGTGCCAGCACCTCTATGGGCTCTGGAAACACCATATATTTT	CASTSMGSGNTIYF
many	TRBJ1-6	.	TRBV30	TGTGCCTGGAGTAGGCCACCCCTCCACTTT	CAWSRPPLHF
few	TRBJ1-2	TRBD1	TRBV19	TGTGCCAGTAGTCCCAGGGGGTACACCTTC	CASSPRGYTF
.	TRBJ2-3	TRBD2	TRBV15	TGTGCCACCAGCAGAGATGGAGCGGGGGGGATCACAGATACGCAGTATTTT	CATSRDGAGGITDTQYF
many	TRBJ1-2	.	TRBV2	TGTGCCAGCAGCCTAAGACAGGAAAACTATGGCTACACCTTC	CASSLRQENYGYTF
.	TRBJ1-6	.	TRBV3-1	TGTGCCAGCAGCCAGACAGAGAGGGCACCCCTCCACTTT	CASSQTERAPLHF
.	TRBJ1-2	.	TRBV29-1	TGCAGCGCCGCCGTTGGGGGATATGGCTACACCTTC	CSAAVGGYGYTF
many	TRBJ2-7	.	TRBV6-5	TGTGCCAGCAGTTACGCAGTAGGGGTCTACGAGCAGTACTTC	CASSYAVGVYEQYF
few	TRBJ1-1	.	TRBV10-3	TGTGCCATCAGCGTGGGGGGGGCGCGCACTGAAGCTTTCTTT	CAISVGGARTEAFF
.	TRBJ1-2	.	TRBV28	TGTGCCAGCAGTTTAGGTCAGGGCTACACCTTC	CASSLGQGYTF
once	TRBJ2-7	TRBD2	TRBV12-3/TRBV12-4	TGTGCCAGCAGGAGCGGGGGGGCCTACGAGCAGTACTTC	CASRSGGAYEQYF
many	TRBJ1-5	.	TRBV15	TGTGCCACCAGCAGAGGGCCGGAGCCCCAGCATTTT	CATSRGPEPQHF
.	TRBJ2-5	.	TRBV2	TGTGCCAGCAGTGGGGGAGGGGGAAGGGGAGAGACCCAGTACTTC	CASSGGGGRGETQYF
.	TRBJ1-1	.	TRBV29-1	TGCAGCGTTTCCGGGACCCTTGGTACTGAAGCTTTCTTT	CSVSGTLGTEAFF
.	TRBJ2-1	.	TRBV10-3	TGTGCCAGCAGTCCAACGCGCAATGAGCAGTTCTTC	CASSPTRNEQFF
many	TRBJ1-1	.	TRBV2	TGTGCCAACCAGGGAACTGAAGCTTTCTTT	CANQGTEAFF
.	TRBJ2-5	TRBD2	TRBV7-9	TGTGCCAGCAGCACTAGCGGGGGGAAGGAGACCCAGTACTTC	CASSTSGGKETQYF
many	TRBJ1-1	.	TRBV5-1	TGCGCCAGCAGCTTCCGGGGACCTGATGAAGCTTTCTTT	CASSFRGPDEAFF
.	TRBJ1-6	TRBD1	TRBV25-1	TGTGCCAGCAGTTACTTGGGACAGGGACGTAATTCACCCCTCTACTTT	CASSYLGQGRNSPLYF
.	TRBJ1-5	TRBD1	TRBV29-1	TGCAGCATCAGGACAGGATCGGGTCAGCCCCAGCATTTT	CSIRTGSGQPQHF
many	TRBJ2-5	.	TRBV5-4	TGTGCCAGCAGCTTTAGTCCGGCAGACCAAGAGACCCAGTACTTC	CASSFSPADQETQYF
few	TRBJ1-2	.	TRBV28	TGTGCCAGCAGTCTCCCCTCCGGGACAACTAACTATGGCTACACCTTC	CASSLPSGTTNYGYTF
many	TRBJ1-2	.	TRBV6-4	TGTGCCAGCAGTGACGGGCGTAGCTACACCTTC	CASSDGRSYTF
.	TRBJ2-5	TRBD2	TRBV5-1	TGCGCCAGCAGCTGGGGACTAGCGGGGGGGCCTGGGGAGACCCGGTACTTC	CASSWGLAGGPGETRYF
many	TRBJ2-2	.	TRBV7-6	TGTGCCAGCAGCTTATTTCACACCGGGGAGCTGTTTTTT	CASSLFHTGELFF
.	TRBJ1-3	.	TRBV10-3	TGTGCCATCAGGGGAAGCTCTGGAAACACCATATATTTT	CAIRGSSGNTIYF
.	TRBJ2-2	.	TRBV5-1	TGCGCCAGCAGCATTACAGGGAGTGCGAACACCGGGGAGCTGTTTTTT	CASSITGSANTGELFF
many	TRBJ2-1	.	TRBV4-2	TGTGCCAGCAGCCAAGCTGGCGGGGGCCCTCGGAATGAGCAGTTCTTC	CASSQAGGGPRNEQFF